Below, 30 T cell receptor beta chains from the same sample are listed, as sequenced in a study of CD8+ T cells in alopecia areata. This sample's treatment: oral pan-JAK inhibitor, 5-10 mg twice daily. The authors extracted RNA and reverse transcribed it into cDNA as the sequencing template. Data came from immunoSEQ multiplex PCR; TCRdb stores just in-frame clones and leaves some out. Altogether 200,000 to 250,000 clones are present, around 66% being singletons, with the ten largest covering roughly 1.2%. This specimen consisted of CD4+ T cells sorted from blood, obtained at roughly week 45, from a patient treated with tofacitinib. Receptors originate from a human donor with alopecia areata.

The gene calls are TRBV29-1 and TRBJ1-1; perhaps TRBD1 as D (6 bases). The CDR3 is 11 residues long. Trimming removed 6 bases from V and 4 bases from J, with 9 bases in between. From germline, CDR1 is SQVTM and CDR2 ANQGSEA. Written as DNA, the CDR3 is TGCAGCGTAACAGGGTCCACTGAAGCTTTCTTT. Translation gives CSVTGSTEAFF.

The V call is TRBV15, the J call TRBJ1-1; D perhaps matches TRBD1 (5 bases). Trimming left V 2 bases short and J 7 bases short, with 11 bases between. The CDR3 is 13 amino acids. Per the germline V gene, CDR1 is LNHNV and CDR2 is YYDKDF (reference sequence). CDR3 residues: CATSRRTTIEAFF. CDR3 DNA: TGTGCCACCAGCAGACGGACAACAATTGAAGCTTTCTTT.

In its sample, this clone was seen a few times. The rearrangement links TRBV25-1 to TRBJ1-2; no clear D gene. The CDR3 runs to 14 residues. V was shortened by 3 bases and J by 0 bases, with 8 bases between the two germline ends. Germline loops: CDR1 MGHDK, CDR2 SYGVNS. This chain's CDR3 is CASSEWSSNYGYTF. The CDR3 DNA sequence: TGTGCCAGCAGTGAGTGGTCCTCTAACTATGGCTACACCTTC.

The chain uses TRBV7-3 and TRBJ2-1, with 7 nucleotides matching TRBD2. Trimming took 5 bases from V and 10 from J; bases not matched to a gene: 14. In germline, CDR1 is SGHTA, CDR2 FQGTGA. There are 15 residues in the CDR3. The CDR3 is CASSAPSAGKGEQFF. The CDR3 nucleotides are TGTGCCAGCAGCGCCCCTTCAGCGGGGAAGGGGGAGCAGTTCTTC.

This clone was recorded once. The chain links TRBV6-5 to TRBJ1-2; TRBD1 might be the D (5 bases). Germline values: CDR1 MNHEY, CDR2 SVGAGI. This CDR3 region has 13 residues. Trimming left V 8 bases short and J 3 bases short, with 13 bases between. Here the CDR3 DNA reads TGTGCCAGCCGTACTCTGGGGGACTATGGCTACACCTTC. This encodes CASRTLGDYGYTF.

J is TRBJ2-3 and V is TRBV5-6; 10 bases line up with TRBD2. Germline assignment: CDR1 SGHDT and CDR2 YYEEEE. V lost 3 bases, J lost 0 bases, and 4 bases stayed unmatched. This CDR3 region has 16 residues. The CDR3 here is CASSWGLASSTDTQYF. CDR3 sequence (DNA): TGTGCCAGCAGCTGGGGACTAGCGAGTAGCACAGATACGCAGTATTTT.

This clone was seen many times. The V and J genes are TRBV7-3 and TRBJ2-3; D might be TRBD2 (7 bases). This CDR3 has 15 amino acids. The germline gives CDR1 SGHTA, CDR2 FQGTGA. V was shortened by 5 bases and J by 1 base, with 13 bases between the two germline ends. CDR3 sequence: CASSQSGGRTDTQYF. In DNA, the CDR3 is TGTGCCAGCAGCCAGTCGGGGGGCCGCACAGATACGCAGTATTTT.

This clone has just a few counts. This sequence joins TRBV19 and TRBJ1-4; unclear D gene. The CDR3 sequence is 15 residues long. V lost 2 bases and J 4 bases, leaving 11 bases between the germline ends. The germline gives CDR1 LNHDA, CDR2 SQIVND (reference sequence). The CDR3 DNA is TGTGCCAGTAGTATAAAGCCTGTGGGTAATGAAAAACTGTTTTTT. Its protein is CASSIKPVGNEKLFF.

V usage is TRBV10-3 and J usage is TRBJ2-1; 7 bases are shared with TRBD2. J was trimmed by 0 bases and V by 6 bases; bases with no gene match: 8. There are 16 residues in the CDR3. Germline V gene data show CDR1 as ENHRY and CDR2 as SYGVKD. The CDR3: CAISGGNWGSYNEQFF. In nucleotides, the CDR3 is TGTGCCATCAGCGGGGGGAACTGGGGCTCCTACAATGAGCAGTTCTTC.

This clone was recorded a few times. The rearrangement links TRBV4-3 to TRBJ1-4, with a tentative D call TRBD1 (6 bases). Germline assignment: CDR1 LGHNA and CDR2 YSLEER. This CDR3 spans 16 amino acids. Trimming shortened V by 4 bases and J by 4 bases, and 16 bases separated the two germline ends. Here the CDR3 reads CASSPRGRQNNEKLFF. The CDR3 region has the DNA TGCGCCAGCAGCCCCCGGGGGCGACAGAATAATGAAAAACTGTTTTTT.

This clone was seen more than once but under ten times. J is TRBJ2-3 and V is TRBV2, with a weak D call TRBD2 (5 bases). The CDR3 runs to 14 residues. Trimming took off 7 bases at V and 2 bases at J, with 13 bases between the two ends. Germline-derived CDR1 and CDR2 are SNHLY and FYNNEI. For the CDR3, the DNA is TGTGCCAGCACTACGGGGAATTACACAGATACGCAGTATTTT. Its protein is CASTTGNYTDTQYF.

For the CDR3, the DNA is TGCGCCAGCAGCTTGGAGGGTTCTGGCTACACCTTC. Residues: CASSLEGSGYTF. This sequence joins TRBV5-1 and TRBJ1-2, with D unresolved. The CDR3 consists of 12 residues. The V end lost 0 bases, the J end lost 7 bases, and 7 bases lay between the germline ends. The germline CDR1 and CDR2 sequences are SGHRS and YFSETQ.

V gene TRBV5-6 combines with J gene TRBJ1-1; D ambiguous. V dropped 0 bases and J dropped 4 bases, with 13 bases sitting between them. This CDR3 spans 15 amino acids. Germline V gene lookup returns CDR1 SGHDT and CDR2 YYEEEE. The CDR3 nucleotides read TGTGCCAGCAGCTTGGAAGGGCTGGGTAGCACTGAAGCTTTCTTT. This encodes CASSLEGLGSTEAFF.

This sequence joins TRBV9 and TRBJ2-1, with D unresolved. Trimming removed 0 bases at V and 8 bases at J, with 9 bases between. Germline values: CDR1 SGDLS, CDR2 YYNGEE. The CDR3 has 13 amino acids. CDR3 nucleotides: TGTGCCAGCAGCGTAGGGGCGGCCGATGAGCAGTTCTTC. Protein: CASSVGAADEQFF.

On this clone itself: This same CDR3 is encoded by further DNA sequences in the sample. This chain joins TRBV4-3 and TRBJ2-7; 7 nucleotides match TRBD2. With V trimmed by 0 bases and J by 3 bases, 2 bases remained unmatched. The CDR3 contains 14 residues. Germline-derived CDR1 and CDR2 are LGHNA and YSLEER. The CDR3 DNA follows: TGCGCCAGCAGCCAAGAGGGGAGGGGCTACGAGCAGTACTTC. It is translated as CASSQEGRGYEQYF.

This chain links TRBV29-1 with TRBJ2-3, with 9 bases that match TRBD2. The junction had 3 bases not matched to a gene; V was cut back by 4 bases and J by 10 bases. CDR3 length equals 11 residues. Germline loops: CDR1 SQVTM, CDR2 ANQGSEA. DNA for the CDR3: TGCAGCGTTGGCGGGGGGGAACCGCAGTATTTT. Translated: CSVGGGEPQYF.

The V call is TRBV7-2, the J call TRBJ2-6, with unresolved D. V was clipped by 4 bases and J by 1 base, with 8 bases between them. The germline gives CDR1 SGHTA, CDR2 FQGNSA. The length of the CDR3 is 15 residues. The CDR3 region is CASSSVRSGANVLTF. CDR3 coding DNA: TGTGCCAGCAGCTCCGTCCGATCTGGGGCCAACGTCCTGACTTTC.

The chain has TRBV19 and TRBJ1-2, with no clear D. Germline CDR1 and CDR2: LNHDA and SQIVND (reference sequence). The CDR3 contains 16 residues. The V end was cut by 1 base, the J end by 0 bases, with 12 bases between. In DNA, the CDR3 is TGTGCCAGTAGTATAGCAGGAGCTACTGCTAACTATGGCTACACCTTC. Its translation: CASSIAGATANYGYTF.

In this sample, this clone turned up once. A much larger clone lies a single base off, so this may be a read error. Other DNA sequences in the sample encode the same CDR3. The chain uses TRBV10-3 and TRBJ2-2, with a weak D call TRBD1 (5 bases). From germline, CDR1 is ENHRY and CDR2 SYGVKD. This CDR3 spans 12 amino acids. With 6 bases removed from V and 6 bases from J, the gap between germline ends came to 8 bases. The CDR3 spells CAIRGLAGELFF. CDR3 in DNA: TGTGCCATCAGGGGGCTGGCCGGGGAGCTGTTTTTT.

This chain joins TRBV7-2 and TRBJ2-7, with D unclear. The CDR3 extends over 15 amino acids. V lost 2 bases and J 5 bases, leaving 16 bases between the germline ends. The germline V gene encodes CDR1 SGHTA and CDR2 FQGNSA. Here the CDR3 reads CASSLLSRVSNEQYF. CDR3 DNA sequence: TGTGCCAGCAGCTTATTATCTCGGGTTTCGAACGAGCAGTACTTC.

The sample holds one count of this clone. Other DNA sequences from this sample encode an identical CDR3 as well. The J gene is TRBJ2-7, the V gene TRBV29-1; 10 bases line up with TRBD1. Looked up from germline, CDR1 is SQVTM and CDR2 is ANQGSEA. The CDR3 runs 13 residues. V gave up 7 bases and J gave up 2 bases; unmatched junction bases: 5. The CDR3 coding sequence is TGCAGCGCCGGTGGACAGGGGGCCTACGAGCAGTACTTC. It is translated as CSAGGQGAYEQYF.

This sequence joins TRBV30 and TRBJ1-1; D unclear. Per germline, CDR1 GTSNPN and CDR2 SVGIG (reference sequence). V shed 2 bases and J shed 3 bases, with 7 bases lying between them. The CDR3 covers 12 residues. CDR3 sequence (DNA): TGTGCCTGGAGTAGAGAGGACACTGAAGCTTTCTTT. This sequence encodes CAWSREDTEAFF.

This chain links TRBV5-6 with TRBJ2-1; D is unclear. The CDR3 is made up of 12 amino acids. CDR1 SGHDT and CDR2 YYEEEE come from the germline V gene. Trimming pared 4 bases from V and 9 bases from J, leaving 11 bases between. CDR3 sequence: CASSGRMGEQFF. CDR3 DNA sequence: TGTGCCAGCAGCGGCCGGATGGGTGAGCAGTTCTTC.

This clone was detected only a few times. V and J are TRBV4-3 and TRBJ2-3; D is unresolved. The CDR3 is made up of 19 amino acids. Germline V gene sequence: CDR1 LGHNA, CDR2 YSLEER. Deletions cut 0 bases from V and 3 bases from J, with 22 bases between. The CDR3 spells CASSQDLGKGGHRTDTQYF. CDR3 sequence (DNA): TGCGCCAGCAGCCAAGATCTAGGGAAGGGTGGGCACCGGACAGATACGCAGTATTTT.

The chain uses TRBV9 and TRBJ1-6; TRBD1 aligns across 10 bases. V lost 2 bases and J lost 9; bases outside the gene matches: 8. Germline-derived CDR1 and CDR2 are SGDLS and YYNGEE. This CDR3 contains 16 residues. The CDR3 DNA reads as TGTGCCAGCAGCGTCGAAGGACAGGGGGAAAGTTCACCCCTCCACTTT. It is translated as CASSVEGQGESSPLHF.

Only a few counts were recorded for this clone. J is TRBJ2-5 and V is TRBV13; D uncertain. The CDR3 has 11 residues. The germline V and J ends were trimmed by 5 bases and 5 bases, with 6 bases remaining between them. Germline loops: CDR1 PRHDT, CDR2 FYEKMQ (reference sequence). Written as DNA, the CDR3 is TGTGCCAGCAGCACCGGGGAGACCCAGTACTTC. Encoded protein: CASSTGETQYF.

The V gene is TRBV29-1, the J gene TRBJ2-2; perhaps TRBD1 as D (6 bases). V lost 4 bases to trimming and J lost 0 bases, with 12 bases between them. Germline V CDR1 and CDR2: SQVTM, ANQGSEA. The CDR3 spans 15 residues. CDR3 DNA: TGCAGCGTTGGGCGCCAGGGGTCGAACACCGGGGAGCTGTTTTTT. The encoded protein is CSVGRQGSNTGELFF.

The chain couples TRBV7-2 to TRBJ2-3, with 16 bases matching TRBD2. CDR3 size: 19 residues. The J segment lost 7 bases and the V segment lost 5 bases, leaving 15 bases of the junction unmatched. Germline V lookup: CDR1 SGHTA, CDR2 FQGNSA. CDR3 sequence (DNA): TGTGCCAGCAGCGCCCTGGGACTAGCGGGGGGGCTGATATCGAATACGCAGTATTTT. Translating gives CASSALGLAGGLISNTQYF.

This clone was counted between two and nine times. J is TRBJ1-4 and V is TRBV19; D gene uncertain. V was shortened by 7 bases and J by 7 bases, with 10 bases between the two germline ends. The CDR3 covers 12 residues. From germline, CDR1 is LNHDA and CDR2 SQIVND (reference sequence). The CDR3: CASTRGSEKLFF. The CDR3 DNA reads as TGTGCCAGTACGCGGGGTTCTGAAAAACTGTTTTTT. The variable domain in full, completed from reference TRBV19 and TRBJ1-4, reads DGGITQSPKYLFRKEGQNVTLSCEQNLNHDAMYWYRQDPGQGLRLIYYSQIVNDFQKGDIAEGYSVSREKKESFPLTVTSAQKNPTAFYLCASTRGSEKLFFGSGTQLSVL.

The chain recombines TRBV7-8 with TRBJ1-6, with 7 bases aligning to TRBD1. This CDR3 is 14 amino acids long. Germline V gene data show CDR1 as SGHVS and CDR2 as FQNEAQ. Losses at the gene ends were 5 bases for V and 10 bases for J; bases not matched to a gene: 8. CDR3 sequence: CASSRGAGGSPLHF. The CDR3 nucleotides are TGTGCCAGCAGCCGCGGGGCAGGGGGATCACCCCTCCACTTT.